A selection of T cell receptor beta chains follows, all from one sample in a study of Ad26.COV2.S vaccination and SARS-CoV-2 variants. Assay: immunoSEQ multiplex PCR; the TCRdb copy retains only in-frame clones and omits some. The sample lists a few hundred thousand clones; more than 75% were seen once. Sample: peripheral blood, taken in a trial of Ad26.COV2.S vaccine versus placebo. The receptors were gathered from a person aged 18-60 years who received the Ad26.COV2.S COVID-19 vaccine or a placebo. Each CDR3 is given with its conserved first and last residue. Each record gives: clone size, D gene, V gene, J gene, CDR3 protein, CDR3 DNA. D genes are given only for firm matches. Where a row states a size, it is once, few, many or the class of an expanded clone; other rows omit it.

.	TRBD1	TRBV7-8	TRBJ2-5	CASSTDRGQVQYF	TGTGCCAGCAGCACGGACAGGGGACAGGTCCAGTACTTC
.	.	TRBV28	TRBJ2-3	CASSYSYTDTQYF	TGTGCCAGCAGTTACTCATACACAGATACGCAGTATTTT
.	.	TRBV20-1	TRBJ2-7	CSAVGQGTYF	.
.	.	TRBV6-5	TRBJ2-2	CASTWETNTGELFF	TGTGCCAGCACTTGGGAGACGAACACCGGGGAGCTGTTTTTT
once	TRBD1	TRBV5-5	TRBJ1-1	CASSFGRATGGWQAFF	TGTGCCAGCAGCTTCGGTCGGGCCACAGGGGGCTGGCAAGCTTTCTTT
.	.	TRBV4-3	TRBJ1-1	CASSQGHLNTEAFF	TGCGCCAGCAGCCAGGGACACTTGAACACTGAAGCTTTCTTT
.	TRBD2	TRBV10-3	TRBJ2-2	CAISQTASGGLAGELFF	TGTGCCATCAGCCAGACTGCGAGCGGGGGACTTGCCGGGGAGCTGTTTTTT
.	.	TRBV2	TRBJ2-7	CASGRRAGVGEQYF	TGTGCCAGCGGACGGAGGGCCGGGGTGGGGGAGCAGTACTTC
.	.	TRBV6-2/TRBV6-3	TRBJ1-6	CASSFTTSDLGDSPLHF	TGTGCCAGCAGCTTCACAACCTCGGACTTGGGGGATTCACCCCTCCACTTT
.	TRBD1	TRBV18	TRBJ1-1	CASSPRMIQGLTTEAFF	TGTGCCAGCTCACCGCGAATGATACAGGGGTTGACCACTGAAGCTTTCTTT
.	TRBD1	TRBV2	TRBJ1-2	CASSEERDRATF	TGTGCCAGCAGTGAAGAGCGGGACAGGGCCACCTTC
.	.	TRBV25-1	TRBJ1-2	CASSEVGDRTGNGYTF	TGTGCCAGCAGTGAAGTGGGTGACAGGACTGGGAATGGCTACACCTTC
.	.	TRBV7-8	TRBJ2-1	CASSLGARGTVVNNEQFF	TGTGCCAGCAGCTTAGGAGCGCGCGGGACAGTTGTGAACAATGAGCAGTTCTTC
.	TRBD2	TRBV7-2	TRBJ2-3	CASSLDGTRFTGTDTQYF	TGTGCCAGCAGCTTAGATGGGACTAGATTCACCGGCACAGATACGCAGTATTTT
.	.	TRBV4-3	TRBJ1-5	CASSQGTGSNQPQHF	TGCGCCAGCAGCCAAGGCACAGGAAGCAATCAGCCCCAGCATTTT
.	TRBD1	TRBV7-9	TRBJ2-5	CASSLKTGGKETQYF	TGTGCCAGCAGCTTAAAAACAGGGGGGAAAGAGACCCAGTACTTC
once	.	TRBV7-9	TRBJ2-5	CASSLRVEETQYF	TGTGCCAGCAGCTTGAGGGTGGAGGAGACCCAGTACTTC
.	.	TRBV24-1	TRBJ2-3	CATSDSRGTYTDTQYF	TGTGCCACCAGTGATTCCCGGGGAACGTACACAGATACGCAGTATTTT
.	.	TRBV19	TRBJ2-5	CASSLNRFQETQYF	TGTGCCAGTAGTCTTAATCGCTTTCAAGAGACCCAGTACTTC
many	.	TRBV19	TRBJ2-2	CASNDRPGELFF	TGTGCCAGTAACGACCGTCCCGGGGAGCTGTTTTTT
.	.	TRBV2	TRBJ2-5	CASRVDWAGRGTQYF	TGTGCCAGCAGGGTAGATTGGGCAGGCCGTGGGACCCAGTACTTC
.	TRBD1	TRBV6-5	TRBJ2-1	CASNPRSGGYNEQFF	TGTGCCAGCAACCCCCGGTCAGGGGGATACAATGAGCAGTTCTTC
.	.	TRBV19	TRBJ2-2	CASIGRENTGELFF	TGTGCCAGTATCGGGCGGGAGAACACCGGGGAGCTGTTTTTT
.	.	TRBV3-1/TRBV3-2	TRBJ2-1	CASSQDCGGGSYNEQFF	TGTGCCAGCAGCCAAGATTGCGGCGGTGGCTCCTACAATGAGCAGTTCTTC
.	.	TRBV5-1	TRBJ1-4	CASSSGWVKNEKLFF	TGCGCCAGCAGCTCCGGGTGGGTTAAAAATGAAAAACTGTTTTTT
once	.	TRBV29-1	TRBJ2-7	CSVEVTESSYEQYF	TGCAGCGTTGAAGTAACCGAGAGCTCCTACGAGCAGTACTTC
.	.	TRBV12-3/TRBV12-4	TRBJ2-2	CASGAGELFF	TGTGCCAGCGGGGCCGGGGAGCTGTTTTTT
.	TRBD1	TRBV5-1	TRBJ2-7	CASSSGTGDYEQYF	TGCGCCAGCAGCAGCGGGACAGGGGATTACGAGCAGTACTTC
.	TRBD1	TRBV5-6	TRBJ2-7	CASSSAGQGNYEQYF	TGTGCCAGCAGCTCAGCTGGACAGGGAAACTACGAGCAGTACTTC
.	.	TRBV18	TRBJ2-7	CASSPPVPLSYEQYF	TGTGCCAGCTCACCACCCGTTCCACTATCCTACGAGCAGTACTTC